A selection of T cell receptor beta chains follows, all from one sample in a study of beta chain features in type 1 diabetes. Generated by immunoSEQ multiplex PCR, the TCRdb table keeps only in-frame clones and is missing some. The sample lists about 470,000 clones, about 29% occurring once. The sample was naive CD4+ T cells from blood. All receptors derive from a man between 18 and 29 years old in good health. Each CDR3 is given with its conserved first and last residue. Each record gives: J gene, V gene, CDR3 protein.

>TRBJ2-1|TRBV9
CASSSRVGRLAGATEYNEQFF
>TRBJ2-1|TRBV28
CASSSPLGAGGYNEQFF
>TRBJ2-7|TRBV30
CAWSDGTGNEQYF
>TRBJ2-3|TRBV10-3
CAIKLDKSTDTQYF
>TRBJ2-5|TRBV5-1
CASGGTGGAETQYF
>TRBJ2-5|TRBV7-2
CASNLMETQYF
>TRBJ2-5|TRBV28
CASSLWREETQYF
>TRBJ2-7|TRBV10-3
CAISASGSSYEQYF
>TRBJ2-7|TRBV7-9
CASSSHYEQYF
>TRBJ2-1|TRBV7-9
CASSLQAGGYNEQFF
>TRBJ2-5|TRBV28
CASSLGGQETQYF
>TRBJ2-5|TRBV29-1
CSARRPDRETQYF
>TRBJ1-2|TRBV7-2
CASSTEHYGYTF
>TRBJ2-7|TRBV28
CASVAPGQGTYEQYF
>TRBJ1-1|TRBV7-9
CASSDYAGTEAFF
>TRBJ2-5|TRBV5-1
CASSLERVQETQYF
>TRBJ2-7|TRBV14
CASSQGHSGTYEQYF
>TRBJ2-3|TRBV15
CATSRDGASADTQYF
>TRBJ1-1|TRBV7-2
CASSLRGSTEAFF
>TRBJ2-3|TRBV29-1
CSVVDVGRTDTQYF
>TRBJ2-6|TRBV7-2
CASSPRDRSSGANVLTF
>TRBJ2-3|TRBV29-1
CSVEGLTDTQYF
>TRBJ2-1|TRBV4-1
CASSQDASGRANEQFF
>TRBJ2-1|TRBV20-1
CSAARSDEQFF
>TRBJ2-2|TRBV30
CAWATGAPFSGELFF
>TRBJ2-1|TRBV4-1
CACLDTSSYNEQFF
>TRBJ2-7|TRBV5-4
CASSPPGSYEQYF
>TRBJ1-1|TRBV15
CATSRDPANTEAFF
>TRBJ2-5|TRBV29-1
CSVETSGETQYF
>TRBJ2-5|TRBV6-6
CASSYSFADSRGTQYF
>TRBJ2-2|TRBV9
CASSVRGAAGTGELFF
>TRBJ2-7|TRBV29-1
CSVERGPYEQYF
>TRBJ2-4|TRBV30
CAWSIGGVENIQYF
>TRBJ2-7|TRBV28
CASSPASIYREQYF
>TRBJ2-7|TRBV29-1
CSALLAASSYEQYF
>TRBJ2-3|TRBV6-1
CATLQGPLGTDTQYF
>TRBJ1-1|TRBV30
CAWSVQSNTEAFF
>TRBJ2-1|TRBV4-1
CASSRLAGAYNEQFF
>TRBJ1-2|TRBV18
CASSPPGALGYTF
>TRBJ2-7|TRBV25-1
CASSEPRDGAYEQYF
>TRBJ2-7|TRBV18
CASSRDHSYEQYF
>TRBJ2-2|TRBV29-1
CSVVTGTSGTGELFF
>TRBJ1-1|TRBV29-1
CSVEEPHAGSEAFF
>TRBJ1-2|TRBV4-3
CASTYRDGGYGYTF
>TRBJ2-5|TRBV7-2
CASSLARETQYF
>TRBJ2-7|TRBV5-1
CASSPGHGSYEQYF
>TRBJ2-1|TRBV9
CASSVESVSYNEQFF
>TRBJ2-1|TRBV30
CAWTTSGREYEQFF
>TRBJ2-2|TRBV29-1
CSVGVRANTGELFF
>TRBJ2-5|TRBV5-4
CASSFDPGQKTQYF